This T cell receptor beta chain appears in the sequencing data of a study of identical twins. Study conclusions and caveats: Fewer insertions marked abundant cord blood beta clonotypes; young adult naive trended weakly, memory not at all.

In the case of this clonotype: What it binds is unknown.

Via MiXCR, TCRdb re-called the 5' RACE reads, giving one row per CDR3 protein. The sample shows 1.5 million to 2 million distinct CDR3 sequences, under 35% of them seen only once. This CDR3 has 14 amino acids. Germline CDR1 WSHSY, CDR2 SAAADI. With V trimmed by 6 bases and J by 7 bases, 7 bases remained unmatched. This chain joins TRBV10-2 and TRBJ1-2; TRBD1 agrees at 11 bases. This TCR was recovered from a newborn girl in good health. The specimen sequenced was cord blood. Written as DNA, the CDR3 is TGCGCCAGCAGACCCGGACAGGGGGCGCTTGGCTACACCTTC. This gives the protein CASRPGQGALGYTF.